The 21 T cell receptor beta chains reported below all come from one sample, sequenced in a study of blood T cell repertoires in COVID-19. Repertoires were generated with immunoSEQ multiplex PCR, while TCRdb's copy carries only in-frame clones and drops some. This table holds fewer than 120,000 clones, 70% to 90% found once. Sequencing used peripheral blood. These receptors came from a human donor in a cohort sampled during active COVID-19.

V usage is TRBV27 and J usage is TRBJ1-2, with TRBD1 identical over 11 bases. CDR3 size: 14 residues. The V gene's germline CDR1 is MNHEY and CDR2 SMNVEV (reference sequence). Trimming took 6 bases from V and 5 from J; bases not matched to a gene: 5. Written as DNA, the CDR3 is TGTGCCAGCAGCCCGGGACAGGGGGAATATGGCTACACCTTC. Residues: CASSPGQGEYGYTF.

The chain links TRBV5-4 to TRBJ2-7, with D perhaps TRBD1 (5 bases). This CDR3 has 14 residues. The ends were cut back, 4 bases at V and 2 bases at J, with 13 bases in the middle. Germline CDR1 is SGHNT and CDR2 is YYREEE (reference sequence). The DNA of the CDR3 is TGTGCCAGCAGCCCGAACCAGGGCGCCTACGAGCAGTACTTC. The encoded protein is CASSPNQGAYEQYF. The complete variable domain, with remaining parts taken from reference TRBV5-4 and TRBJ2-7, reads ETGVTQSPTHLIKTRGQQVTLRCSSQSGHNTVSWYQQALGQGPQFIFQYYREEENGRGNFPPRFSGLQFPNYSSELNVNALELDDSALYLCASSPNQGAYEQYFGPGTRLTVT.

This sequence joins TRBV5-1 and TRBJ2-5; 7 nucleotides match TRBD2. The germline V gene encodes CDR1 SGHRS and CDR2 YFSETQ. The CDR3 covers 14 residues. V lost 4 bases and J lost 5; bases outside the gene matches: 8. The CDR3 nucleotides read TGCGCCAGCAGCCCCCGACTAGCTGCGGAGACCCAGTACTTC. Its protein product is CASSPRLAAETQYF. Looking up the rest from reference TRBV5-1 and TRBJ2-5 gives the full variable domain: KAGVTQTPRYLIKTRGQQVTLSCSPISGHRSVSWYQQTPGQGLQFLFEYFSETQRNKGNFPGRFSGRQFSNSRSEMNVSTLELGDSALYLCASSPRLAAETQYFGPGTRLLVL.

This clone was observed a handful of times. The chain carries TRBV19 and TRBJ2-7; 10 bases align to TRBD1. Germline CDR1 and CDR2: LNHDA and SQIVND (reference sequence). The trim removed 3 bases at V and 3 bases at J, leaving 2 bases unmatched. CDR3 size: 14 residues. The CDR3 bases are TGTGCCAGTAGTATCCGGGACAGGGGCTACGAGCAGTACTTC. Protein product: CASSIRDRGYEQYF.

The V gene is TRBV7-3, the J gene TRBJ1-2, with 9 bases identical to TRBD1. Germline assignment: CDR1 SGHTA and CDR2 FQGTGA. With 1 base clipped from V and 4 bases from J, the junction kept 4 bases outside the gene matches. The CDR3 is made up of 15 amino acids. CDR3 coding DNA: TGTGCCAGCAGCTTAAGACAGGGGGAAGGCTATGGCTACACCTTC. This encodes CASSLRQGEGYGYTF.

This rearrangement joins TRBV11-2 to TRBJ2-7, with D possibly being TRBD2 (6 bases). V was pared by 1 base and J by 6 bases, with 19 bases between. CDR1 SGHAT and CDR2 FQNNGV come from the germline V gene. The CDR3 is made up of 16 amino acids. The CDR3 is CASSLVSGRLRREQYF. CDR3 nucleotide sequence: TGTGCCAGCAGCTTAGTGTCAGGGAGGTTACGTCGCGAGCAGTACTTC.

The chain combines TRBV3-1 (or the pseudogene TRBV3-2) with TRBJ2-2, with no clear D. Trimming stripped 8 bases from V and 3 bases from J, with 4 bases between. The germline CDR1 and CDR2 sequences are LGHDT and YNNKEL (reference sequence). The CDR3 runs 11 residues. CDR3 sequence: CASYDTGELFF. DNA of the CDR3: TGTGCCAGCTATGACACCGGGGAGCTGTTTTTT.

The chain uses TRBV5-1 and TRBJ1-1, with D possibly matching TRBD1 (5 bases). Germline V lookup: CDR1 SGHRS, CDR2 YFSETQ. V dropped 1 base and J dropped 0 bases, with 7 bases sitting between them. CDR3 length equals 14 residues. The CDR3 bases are TGCGCCAGCAGCTTGAGGGGCGTGAACACTGAAGCTTTCTTT. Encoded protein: CASSLRGVNTEAFF.

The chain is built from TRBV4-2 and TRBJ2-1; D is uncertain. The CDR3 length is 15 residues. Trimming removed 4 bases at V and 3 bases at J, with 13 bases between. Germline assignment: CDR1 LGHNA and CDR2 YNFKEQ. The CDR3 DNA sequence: TGTGCCAGCAGCCTCTCCGGGTCCCACTACAATGAGCAGTTCTTC. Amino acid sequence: CASSLSGSHYNEQFF.

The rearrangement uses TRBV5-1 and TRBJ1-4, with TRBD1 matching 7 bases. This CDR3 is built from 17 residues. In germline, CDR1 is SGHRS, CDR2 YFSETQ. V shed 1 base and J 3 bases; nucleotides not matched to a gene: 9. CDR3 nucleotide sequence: TGCGCCAGCAGCTTGAGGGCAAACAGGGGCTCTAATGAAAAACTGTTTTTT. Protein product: CASSLRANRGSNEKLFF.

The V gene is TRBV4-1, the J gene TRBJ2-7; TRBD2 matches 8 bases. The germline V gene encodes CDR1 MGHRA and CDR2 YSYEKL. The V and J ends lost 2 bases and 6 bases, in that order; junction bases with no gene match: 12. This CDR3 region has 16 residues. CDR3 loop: CASSQRGGNLGSEQYF. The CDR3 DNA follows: TGCGCCAGCAGCCAACGGGGGGGCAACCTAGGATCCGAGCAGTACTTC.

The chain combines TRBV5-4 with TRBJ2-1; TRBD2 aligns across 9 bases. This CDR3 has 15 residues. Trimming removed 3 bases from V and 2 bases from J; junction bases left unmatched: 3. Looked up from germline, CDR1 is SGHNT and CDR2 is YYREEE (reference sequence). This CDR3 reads CASSYSGRTYNEQFF. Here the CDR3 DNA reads TGTGCCAGCAGCTACAGCGGGAGGACCTACAATGAGCAGTTCTTC.

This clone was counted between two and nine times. CDR3 sequence: CAISGRGGTEAFF. The CDR3 nucleotides read TGTGCCATCAGTGGCAGGGGTGGCACTGAAGCTTTCTTT. The chain is built from TRBV10-3 and TRBJ1-1, with D tentatively TRBD1 (6 bases). The CDR3 consists of 13 residues. Germline V lookup: CDR1 ENHRY, CDR2 SYGVKD. V shed 4 bases and J shed 4 bases, with 10 bases lying between them.

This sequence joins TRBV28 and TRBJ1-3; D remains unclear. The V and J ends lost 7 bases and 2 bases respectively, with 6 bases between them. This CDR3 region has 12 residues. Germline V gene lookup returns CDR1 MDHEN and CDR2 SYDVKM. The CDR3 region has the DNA TGTGCCAGCAAACTAGCTGGAAACACCATATATTTT. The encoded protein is CASKLAGNTIYF. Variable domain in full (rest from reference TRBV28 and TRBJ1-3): DVKVTQSSRYLVKRTGEKVFLECVQDMDHENMFWYRQDPGLGLRLIYFSYDVKMKEKGDIPEGYSVSREKKERFSLILESASTNQTSMYLCASKLAGNTIYFGEGSWLTVV.

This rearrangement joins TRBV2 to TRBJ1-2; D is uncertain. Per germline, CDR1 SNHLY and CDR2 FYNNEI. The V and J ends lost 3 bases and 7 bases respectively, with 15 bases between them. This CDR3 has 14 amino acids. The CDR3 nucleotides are TGTGCCAGCAGTGATCCAAGGGAGGAAGCTGGCTACACCTTC. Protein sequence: CASSDPREEAGYTF.

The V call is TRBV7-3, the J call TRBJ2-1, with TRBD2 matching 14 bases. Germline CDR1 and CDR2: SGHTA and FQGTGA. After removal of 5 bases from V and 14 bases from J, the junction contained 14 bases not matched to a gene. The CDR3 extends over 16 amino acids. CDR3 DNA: TGTGCCAGCAGCCCGCGGGGAACCGGGACTAGCGGGGGTGAGTTCTTC. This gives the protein CASSPRGTGTSGGEFF.

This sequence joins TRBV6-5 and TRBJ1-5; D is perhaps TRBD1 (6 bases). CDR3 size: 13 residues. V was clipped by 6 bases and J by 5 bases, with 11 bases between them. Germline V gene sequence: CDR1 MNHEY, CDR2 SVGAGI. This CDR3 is CASSVGTYQPQHF. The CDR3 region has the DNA TGTGCCAGCAGCGTTGGGACATATCAGCCCCAGCATTTT.

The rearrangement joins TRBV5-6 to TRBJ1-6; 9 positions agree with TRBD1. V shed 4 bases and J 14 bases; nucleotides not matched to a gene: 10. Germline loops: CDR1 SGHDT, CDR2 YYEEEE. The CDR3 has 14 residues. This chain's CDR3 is CASSVGQGVGTLHF. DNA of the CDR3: TGTGCCAGCAGCGTGGGACAGGGAGTAGGGACCCTCCACTTT.

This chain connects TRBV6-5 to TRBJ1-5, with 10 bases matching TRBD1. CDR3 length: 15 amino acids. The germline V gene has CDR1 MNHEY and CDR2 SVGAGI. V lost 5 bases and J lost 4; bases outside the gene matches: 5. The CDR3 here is CASSPRQGANQPQHF. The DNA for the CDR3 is TGTGCCAGCAGTCCCCGACAGGGGGCGAATCAGCCCCAGCATTTT.

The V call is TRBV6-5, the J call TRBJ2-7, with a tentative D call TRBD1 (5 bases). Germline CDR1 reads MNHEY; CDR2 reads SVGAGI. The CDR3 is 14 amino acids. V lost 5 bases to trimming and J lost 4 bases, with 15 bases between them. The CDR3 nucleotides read TGTGCCAGCAGTCCCCCCTTGGGGCTGTACGAGCAGTACTTC. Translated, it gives CASSPPLGLYEQYF.

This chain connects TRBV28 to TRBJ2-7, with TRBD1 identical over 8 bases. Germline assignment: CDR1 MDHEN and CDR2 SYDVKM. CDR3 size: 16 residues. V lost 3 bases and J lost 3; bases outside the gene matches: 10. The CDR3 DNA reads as TGTGCCAGCAGTTTCATCGGGGCAGGGGGCCTCTACGAGCAGTACTTC. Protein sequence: CASSFIGAGGLYEQYF.